These 25 T cell receptor beta chains came from one sample sequenced in a study of blood T cell repertoires in COVID-19. Some clones are missing from TCRdb's copy, which holds only in-frame ones; the method was immunoSEQ multiplex PCR. The sample lists 400,000 or so clones; 80% to 95% were seen once. Sequenced material: PBMCs or T cells enriched from blood (not recorded which). The receptors originated from a man between 18 and 29 years old who had recovered from COVID-19.

Concerning this clone itself: Distinct nucleotide sequences in the sample also encode this CDR3. The chain recombines TRBV10-3 with TRBJ2-1, with 11 bases lining up with TRBD2. With V trimmed by 5 bases and J by 3 bases, 3 bases remained unmatched. The length of the CDR3 is 15 residues. Germline values: CDR1 ENHRY, CDR2 SYGVKD. Written as DNA, the CDR3 is TGTGCCATCAGTAGGGGGACTAGCGGCTACAATGAGCAGTTCTTC. Its protein is CAISRGTSGYNEQFF.

This chain links TRBV28 with TRBJ1-1; a weak D match, TRBD1 (6 bases). Between the trimmed V and J ends, which lost 8 bases and 4 bases, there was a span of 14 bases. Germline V CDR1 and CDR2: MDHEN, SYDVKM. CDR3 length equals 13 residues. CDR3 amino acids: CASWVRGSTEAFF. CDR3 bases: TGTGCCAGCTGGGTCAGGGGCAGCACTGAAGCTTTCTTT.

The chain employs TRBV5-4 and TRBJ2-3; maybe TRBD1 (6 bases). Germline loops: CDR1 SGHNT, CDR2 YYREEE (reference sequence). The length of the CDR3 is 15 residues. The germline V and J ends were trimmed by 3 bases and 4 bases, with 15 bases remaining between them. The CDR3 protein is CASSSGTSIADTQYF. In nucleotides, the CDR3 is TGTGCCAGCAGCTCTGGGACATCCATCGCAGATACGCAGTATTTT.

The CDR3 sequence is CASSLSGGVEKLFF. The CDR3 region has the DNA TGTGCCAGCAGCTTGTCAGGGGGCGTCGAAAAACTGTTTTTT. This sequence joins TRBV5-4 and TRBJ1-4, with 8 bases fitting TRBD1. The CDR3 spans 14 residues. V lost 1 base to trimming and J lost 8 bases; unmatched junction nucleotides: 4. The germline gives CDR1 SGHNT, CDR2 YYREEE (reference sequence).

The gene calls are TRBV12-5 and TRBJ1-6; D remains ambiguous. V gave up 0 bases and J gave up 8 bases, with 14 bases separating them. CDR3 size: 16 residues. Germline V gene lookup returns CDR1 LGHNT and CDR2 FRNRAP. The CDR3 sequence is CASGLVGVSGDSPLHF. CDR3 DNA: TGTGCTAGTGGTTTGGTAGGTGTGAGCGGGGATTCACCCCTCCACTTT.

The chain is built from TRBV18 and TRBJ2-5; D is unresolved. Deletions cut 3 bases from V and 5 bases from J, with 13 bases between. The CDR3 extends over 14 amino acids. Germline CDR1 reads KGHSH; CDR2 reads LQKENI. The CDR3 loop reads CASSPNSDGETQYF. DNA for the CDR3: TGTGCCAGCTCACCCAATTCTGACGGGGAGACCCAGTACTTC. The full variable domain, rest sourced from reference TRBV18 and TRBJ2-5, is NAGVMQNPRHLVRRRGQEARLRCSPMKGHSHVYWYRQLPEEGLKFMVYLQKENIIDESGMPKERFSAEFPKEGPSILRIQQVVRGDSAAYFCASSPNSDGETQYFGPGTRLLVL.

V is TRBV7-2 and J is TRBJ2-7; 9 nucleotides match TRBD1. This CDR3 has 12 amino acids. Germline V gives CDR1 SGHTA, CDR2 FQGNSA. Trimming removed 4 bases from V and 12 bases from J; junction bases left unmatched: 7. CDR3 sequence (DNA): TGTGCCAGCAGCTCCGGGACAGGGAGTAGGTACTTC. This gives the protein CASSSGTGSRYF.

The chain links TRBV7-2 to TRBJ2-7; perhaps TRBD2 as D (6 bases). Trimming left V 5 bases short and J 2 bases short, with 16 bases between. Germline V gene data show CDR1 as SGHTA and CDR2 as FQGNSA. The CDR3 totals 15 residues. CDR3 DNA: TGTGCCAGCAGCCAAGGGGCTCCTAGCGCCTACGAGCAGTACTTC. Residues: CASSQGAPSAYEQYF.

V usage is TRBV18 and J usage is TRBJ2-1; 11 bases are shared with TRBD2. Per germline, CDR1 KGHSH and CDR2 LQKENI. CDR3 length equals 19 residues. With 0 bases clipped from V and 0 bases from J, the junction kept 7 bases outside the gene matches. The CDR3 coding sequence is TGTGCCAGCTCACCACCGCGTAGCGGGAGGGCGAGCTCCTACAATGAGCAGTTCTTC. Translated: CASSPPRSGRASSYNEQFF.

The CDR3 sequence: CSVRRLALGASTDTQYF. CDR3 coding DNA: TGCAGCGTTCGGAGACTAGCGTTGGGGGCTAGCACAGATACGCAGTATTTT. The J gene is TRBJ2-3, the V gene TRBV29-1; 8 nucleotides line up with TRBD2. Germline V gives CDR1 SQVTM, CDR2 ANQGSEA. The CDR3 sequence is 17 residues long. Trimming cost V 5 bases and J 0 bases; bases outside gene matches: 13.

This clone was detected only once. V gene TRBV3-1 (or the pseudogene TRBV3-2) combines with J gene TRBJ2-5, with D perhaps TRBD2 (6 bases). CDR3 length equals 15 residues. Germline CDR1 and CDR2: LGHDT and YNNKEL (reference sequence). Trimming removed 0 bases from V and 4 bases from J, with 12 bases in between. CDR3 sequence (DNA): TGTGCCAGCAGCCAAGATCTGACTAGTTCAGAGACCCAGTACTTC. Translated: CASSQDLTSSETQYF.

This sequence joins TRBV5-1 and TRBJ1-5, with D unresolved. CDR3 length equals 15 residues. Trimming cost V 2 bases and J 0 bases, with 9 bases left between them. The germline V gene has CDR1 SGHRS and CDR2 YFSETQ. The CDR3 reads CASSLSGNSNQPQHF. For the CDR3, the DNA is TGCGCCAGCAGCTTAAGCGGGAATAGCAATCAGCCCCAGCATTTT.

The rearrangement joins TRBV30 to TRBJ1-4, with 10 bases fitting TRBD1. J lost 5 bases, V lost 2 bases, and 5 bases had no gene match. This CDR3 has 15 amino acids. CDR1 GTSNPN and CDR2 SVGIG come from the germline V gene (reference sequence). CDR3 sequence (DNA): TGTGCCTGGAGTAAGGACAGGGGGGTCAATGAAAAACTGTTTTTT. As protein: CAWSKDRGVNEKLFF.

The CDR3 sequence is CASSTWTDHYGYTF. The CDR3 DNA reads as TGTGCCAGCAGCACTTGGACAGACCACTATGGCTACACCTTC. The chain is built from TRBV5-4 and TRBJ1-2, with D perhaps matching TRBD1 (6 bases). Trimming stripped 4 bases from V and 3 bases from J, with 13 bases between. CDR1 SGHNT and CDR2 YYREEE come from the germline V gene (reference sequence). The CDR3 contains 14 residues.

This clone was detected once. V usage is TRBV2 and J usage is TRBJ2-7, with 8 bases identical to TRBD1. CDR1 is SNHLY, CDR2 FYNNEI, per germline. The J segment lost 1 base and the V segment lost 4 bases, leaving 6 bases of the junction unmatched. The CDR3 loop spans 15 amino acids. The CDR3 DNA is TGTGCCAGCAGTGCCCAGGGGGCAAGTTCCTACGAGCAGTACTTC. It is translated as CASSAQGASSYEQYF.

The V and J genes are TRBV19 and TRBJ2-2; 13 positions agree with TRBD2. The V gene end was trimmed by 3 bases and the J gene end by 7 bases; junction bases not matched to a gene: 17. CDR3 length equals 20 residues. Germline assignment: CDR1 LNHDA and CDR2 SQIVND (reference sequence). The CDR3, as DNA: TGTGCCAGTAGTATTATTCGGCGAACCGGGACTAGCGGGACCAGCGGGGAGCTGTTTTTT. This codes for CASSIIRRTGTSGTSGELFF.

The V gene is TRBV10-3, the J gene TRBJ2-3, with no clear D. Germline V gives CDR1 ENHRY, CDR2 SYGVKD. V dropped 0 bases and J dropped 4 bases, with 8 bases sitting between them. This CDR3 spans 14 amino acids. The CDR3 reads CAISESRGSDTQYF. CDR3 coding DNA: TGTGCCATCAGTGAGTCGCGAGGATCAGATACGCAGTATTTT.

This clone appeared once. Within the sample, other DNA sequences also encode this same CDR3. The chain recombines TRBV28 with TRBJ1-2; 7 bases agree with TRBD1. CDR3 length equals 13 residues. V gave up 6 bases and J gave up 2 bases; unmatched junction bases: 3. CDR1 and CDR2 from the germline V gene are MDHEN and SYDVKM. The CDR3 loop reads CASSSGQNYGYTF. Here the CDR3 DNA reads TGTGCCAGCAGCTCGGGACAGAACTATGGCTACACCTTC.

The V gene is TRBV3-1 (or the pseudogene TRBV3-2), the J gene TRBJ1-4; no reliable D call. CDR1 and CDR2 (germline): LGHDT, YNNKEL (reference sequence). The CDR3 totals 15 residues. V was trimmed by 0 bases and J by 1 base, leaving 6 bases between them. Here the CDR3 reads CASSQEQLTNEKLFF. The CDR3 DNA follows: TGTGCCAGCAGCCAAGAACAGTTAACTAATGAAAAACTGTTTTTT.

The rearrangement joins TRBV19 to TRBJ1-5; no clear D gene. The CDR3 is 17 residues long. The germline V gene has CDR1 LNHDA and CDR2 SQIVND (reference sequence). Between the trimmed V and J ends, which lost 3 bases and 0 bases, there was a span of 15 bases. CDR3 bases: TGTGCCAGTAGTATTCGAGCAGGCGTCAATAGCAATCAGCCCCAGCATTTT. It yields the protein CASSIRAGVNSNQPQHF.

The V call is TRBV7-9, the J call TRBJ2-3; 8 bases fit TRBD1. V was clipped by 4 bases and J by 4 bases; unmatched bases: 7. This CDR3 comprises 15 residues. CDR1 is SEHNR and CDR2 is FQNEAQ in the germline V gene (reference sequence). The CDR3 region has the DNA TGTGCCAGCAGCTCAACCGACAGGGGCGCAGATACGCAGTATTTT. Translated: CASSSTDRGADTQYF.

The chain couples TRBV9 to TRBJ2-7; 7 positions match TRBD1. The V gene's germline CDR1 is SGDLS and CDR2 YYNGEE. The CDR3 runs to 15 residues. J gave up 7 bases and V 2 bases, and 12 bases lay outside the gene matches. CDR3 sequence reads: CASSVEGRGKGEQYF. The CDR3 nucleotides are TGTGCCAGCAGCGTCGAGGGCAGGGGGAAGGGTGAGCAGTACTTC.

The CDR3: CASSQDGQTISGNTIYF. The CDR3 DNA follows: TGTGCCAGCAGCCAAGATGGGCAGACAATCTCTGGAAACACCATATATTTT. This chain links TRBV3-1 (or the pseudogene TRBV3-2) with TRBJ1-3; D not resolved. This CDR3 has 17 residues. The V gene lost 0 bases and the J gene lost 0 bases, with 12 bases spanning the gap. CDR1 is LGHDT, CDR2 YNNKEL, per germline (reference sequence).

The rearrangement uses TRBV24-1 and TRBJ2-2, with D possibly matching TRBD2 (6 bases). Deletions cut 4 bases from V and 7 bases from J, with 18 bases between. The germline gives CDR1 KGHDR, CDR2 SFDVKD. The CDR3 totals 16 residues. The CDR3 nucleotides read TGTGCCACCAGTGACCCTTCTTACGGGGGTCTCGGGGAGCTGTTTTTT. The encoded protein is CATSDPSYGGLGELFF.

V and J are TRBV6-6 and TRBJ1-2, with no clear D. This CDR3 region has 12 residues. Trimming removed 6 bases from V and 3 bases from J, with 8 bases in between. The V gene's germline CDR1 is MNHNY and CDR2 SVGAGI (reference sequence). The CDR3 loop reads CASSREYYGYTF. DNA for the CDR3: TGTGCCAGCAGCCGGGAGTACTATGGCTACACCTTC.